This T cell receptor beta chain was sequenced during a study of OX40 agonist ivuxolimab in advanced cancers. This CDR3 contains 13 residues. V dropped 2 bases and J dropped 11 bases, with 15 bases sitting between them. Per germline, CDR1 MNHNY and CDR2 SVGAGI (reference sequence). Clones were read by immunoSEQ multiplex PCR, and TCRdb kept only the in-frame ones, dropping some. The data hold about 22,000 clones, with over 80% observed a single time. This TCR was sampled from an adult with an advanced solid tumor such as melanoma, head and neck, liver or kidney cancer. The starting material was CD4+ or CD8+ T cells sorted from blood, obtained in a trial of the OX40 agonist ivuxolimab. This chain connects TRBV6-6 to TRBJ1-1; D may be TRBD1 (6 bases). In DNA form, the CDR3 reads TGTGCCAGCAGTTACGCCGAGGGGGTCGAGGCTTTCTTT. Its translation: CASSYAEGVEAFF.